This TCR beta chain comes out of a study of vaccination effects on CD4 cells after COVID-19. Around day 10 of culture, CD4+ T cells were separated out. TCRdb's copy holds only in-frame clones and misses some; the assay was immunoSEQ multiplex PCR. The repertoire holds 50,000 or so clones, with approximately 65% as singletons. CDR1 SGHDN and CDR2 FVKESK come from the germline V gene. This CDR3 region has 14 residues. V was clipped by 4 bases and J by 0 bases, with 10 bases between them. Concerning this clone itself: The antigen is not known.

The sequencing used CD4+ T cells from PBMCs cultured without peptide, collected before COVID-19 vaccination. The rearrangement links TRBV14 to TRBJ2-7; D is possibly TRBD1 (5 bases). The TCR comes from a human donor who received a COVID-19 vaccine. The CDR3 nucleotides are TGTGCCAGCAGCCGACAGCCCAGCTCCTACGAGCAGTACTTC. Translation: CASSRQPSSYEQYF.